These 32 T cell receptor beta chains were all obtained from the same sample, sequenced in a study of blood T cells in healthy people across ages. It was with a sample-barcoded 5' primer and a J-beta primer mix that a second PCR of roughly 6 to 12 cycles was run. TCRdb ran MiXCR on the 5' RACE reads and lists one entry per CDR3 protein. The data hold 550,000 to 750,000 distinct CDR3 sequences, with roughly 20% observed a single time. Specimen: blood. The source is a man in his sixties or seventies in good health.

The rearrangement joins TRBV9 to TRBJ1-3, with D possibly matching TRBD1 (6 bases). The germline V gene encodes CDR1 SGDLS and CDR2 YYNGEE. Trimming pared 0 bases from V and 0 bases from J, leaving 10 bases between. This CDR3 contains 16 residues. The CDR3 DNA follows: TGTGCCAGCAGCGTAGGACAGGCCAGCTCTGGAAACACCATATATTTT. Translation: CASSVGQASSGNTIYF.

CDR3 amino acids: CASSQAGQESQPQHF. CDR3 sequence (DNA): TGTGCCAGCAGCCAAGCTGGACAGGAATCTCAGCCCCAGCATTTT. This chain uses TRBV3-1 with TRBJ1-5, with 7 bases aligning to TRBD1. This CDR3 comprises 15 residues. V lost 1 base, J lost 6 bases, and 6 bases stayed unmatched. Germline CDR1 is LGHDT and CDR2 is YNNKEL (reference sequence).

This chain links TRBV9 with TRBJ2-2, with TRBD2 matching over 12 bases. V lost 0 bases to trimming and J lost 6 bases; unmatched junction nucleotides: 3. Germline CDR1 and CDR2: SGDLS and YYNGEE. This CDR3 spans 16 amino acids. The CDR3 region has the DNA TGTGCCAGCAGCGTAGGACTAGCGGGAGAGTCCGGGGAGCTGTTTTTT. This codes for CASSVGLAGESGELFF.

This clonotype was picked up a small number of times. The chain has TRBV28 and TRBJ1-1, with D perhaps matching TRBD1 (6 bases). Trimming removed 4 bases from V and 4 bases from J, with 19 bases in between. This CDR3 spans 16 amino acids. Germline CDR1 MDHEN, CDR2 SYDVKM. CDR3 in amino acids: CASSYRGGAVGTEAFF. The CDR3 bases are TGTGCCAGCAGTTATAGGGGGGGGGCGGTAGGCACTGAAGCTTTCTTT.

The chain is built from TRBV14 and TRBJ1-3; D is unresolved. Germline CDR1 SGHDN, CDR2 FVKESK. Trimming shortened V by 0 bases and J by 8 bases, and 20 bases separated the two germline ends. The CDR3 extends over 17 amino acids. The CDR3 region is CASSQEGRIWAMDTIYF. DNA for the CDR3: TGTGCCAGCAGCCAAGAAGGTCGAATCTGGGCCATGGACACCATATATTTT. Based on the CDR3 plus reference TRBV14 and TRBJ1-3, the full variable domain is EAGVTQFPSHSVIEKGQTVTLRCDPISGHDNLYWYRRVMGKEIKFLLHFVKESKQDESGMPNNRFLAERTGGTYSTLKVQPAELEDSGVYFCASSQEGRIWAMDTIYFGEGSWLTVV.

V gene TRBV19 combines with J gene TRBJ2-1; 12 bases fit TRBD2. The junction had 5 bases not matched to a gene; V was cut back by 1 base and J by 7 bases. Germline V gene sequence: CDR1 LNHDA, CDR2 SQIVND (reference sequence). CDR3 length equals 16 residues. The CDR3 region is CASSIGASGRVNEQFF. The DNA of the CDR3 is TGTGCCAGTAGTATAGGGGCTAGCGGGAGGGTAAATGAGCAGTTCTTC.

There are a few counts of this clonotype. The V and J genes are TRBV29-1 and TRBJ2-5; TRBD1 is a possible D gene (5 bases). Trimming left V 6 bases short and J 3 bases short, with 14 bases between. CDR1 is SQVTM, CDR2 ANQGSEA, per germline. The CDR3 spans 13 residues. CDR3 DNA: TGCAGCGTACAGGACGGGCGGAAAGAGACCCAGTACTTC. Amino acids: CSVQDGRKETQYF.

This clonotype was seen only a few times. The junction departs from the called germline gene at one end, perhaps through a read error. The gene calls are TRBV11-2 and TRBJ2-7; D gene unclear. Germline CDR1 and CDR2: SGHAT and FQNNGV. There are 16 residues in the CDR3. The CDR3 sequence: CASSLDLGLASHEQYF. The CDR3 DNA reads TGTGCCAGCAGCTTAGATCTAGGTTTGGCCTCCCACGAGCAGTACTTC.

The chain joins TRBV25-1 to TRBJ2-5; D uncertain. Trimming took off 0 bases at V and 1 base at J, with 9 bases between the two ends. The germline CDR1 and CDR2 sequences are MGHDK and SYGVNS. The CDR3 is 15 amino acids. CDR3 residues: CASSEYRSSQETQYF. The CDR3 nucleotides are TGTGCCAGCAGTGAATATAGGAGTTCCCAAGAGACCCAGTACTTC.

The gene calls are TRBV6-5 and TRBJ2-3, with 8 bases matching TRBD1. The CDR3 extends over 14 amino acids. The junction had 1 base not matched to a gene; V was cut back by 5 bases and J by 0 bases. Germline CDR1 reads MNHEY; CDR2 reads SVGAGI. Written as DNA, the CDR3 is TGTGCCAGCAGTCGACAGGGGAGCACAGATACGCAGTATTTT. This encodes CASSRQGSTDTQYF.

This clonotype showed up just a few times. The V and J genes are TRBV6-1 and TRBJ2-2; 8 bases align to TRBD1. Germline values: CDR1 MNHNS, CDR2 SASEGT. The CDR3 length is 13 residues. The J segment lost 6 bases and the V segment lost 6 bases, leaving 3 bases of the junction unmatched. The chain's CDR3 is CASRIQGAGELFF. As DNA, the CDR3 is TGTGCCAGCAGAATACAGGGGGCCGGGGAGCTGTTTTTT.

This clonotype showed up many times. The CDR3 DNA reads as TGTGCCAGCAGCTTAGTAGAAAACAGGGTCGAGCAGTACTTC. As protein: CASSLVENRVEQYF. The rearrangement joins TRBV11-2 to TRBJ2-5; a weak D match, TRBD1 (6 bases). The J call may be mistaken, given a closer DNA end match to TRBJ2-7. The CDR3 sequence is 14 residues long. Germline assignment: CDR1 SGHAT and CDR2 FQNNGV.

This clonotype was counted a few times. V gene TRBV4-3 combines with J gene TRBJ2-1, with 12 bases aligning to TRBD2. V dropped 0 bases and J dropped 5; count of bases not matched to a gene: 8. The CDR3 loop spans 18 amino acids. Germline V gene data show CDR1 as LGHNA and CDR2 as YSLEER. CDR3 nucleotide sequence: TGCGCCAGCAGCCAAGACACCCCCGGGACTAGCGGGCACAATGAGCAGTTCTTC. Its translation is CASSQDTPGTSGHNEQFF.

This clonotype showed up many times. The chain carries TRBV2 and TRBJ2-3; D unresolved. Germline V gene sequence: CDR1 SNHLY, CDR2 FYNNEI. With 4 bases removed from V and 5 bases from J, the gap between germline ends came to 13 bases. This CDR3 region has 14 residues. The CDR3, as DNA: TGTGCCAGCAGTGTTGTATCGAAGGGAGATACGCAGTATTTT. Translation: CASSVVSKGDTQYF.

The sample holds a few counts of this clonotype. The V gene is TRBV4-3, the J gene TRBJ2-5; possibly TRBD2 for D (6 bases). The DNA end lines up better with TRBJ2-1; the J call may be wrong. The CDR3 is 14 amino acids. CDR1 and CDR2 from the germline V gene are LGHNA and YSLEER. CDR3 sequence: CASSQVGGNNEQFF. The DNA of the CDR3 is TGCGCCAGCAGCCAAGTTGGAGGGAACAATGAGCAGTTCTTC.

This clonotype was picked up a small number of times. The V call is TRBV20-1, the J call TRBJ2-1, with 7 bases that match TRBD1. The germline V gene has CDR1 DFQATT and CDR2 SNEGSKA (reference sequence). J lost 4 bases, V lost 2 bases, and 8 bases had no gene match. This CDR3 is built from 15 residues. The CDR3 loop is CSARWTGEHYNEQFF. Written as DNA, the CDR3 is TGCAGTGCTAGATGGACAGGCGAACATTACAATGAGCAGTTCTTC.

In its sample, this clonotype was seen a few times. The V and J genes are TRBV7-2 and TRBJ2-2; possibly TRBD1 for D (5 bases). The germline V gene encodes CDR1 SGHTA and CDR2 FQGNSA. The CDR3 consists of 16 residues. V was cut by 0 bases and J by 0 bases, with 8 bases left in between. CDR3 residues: CASSLAPGPNTGELFF. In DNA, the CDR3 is TGTGCCAGCAGCTTAGCGCCAGGGCCGAACACCGGGGAGCTGTTTTTT.

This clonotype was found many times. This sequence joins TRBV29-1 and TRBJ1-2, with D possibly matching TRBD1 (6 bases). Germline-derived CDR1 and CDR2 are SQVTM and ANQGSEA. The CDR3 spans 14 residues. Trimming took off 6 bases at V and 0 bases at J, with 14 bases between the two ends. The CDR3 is CSVPLGGPNYGYTF. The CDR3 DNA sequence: TGCAGCGTCCCTTTGGGGGGGCCTAACTATGGCTACACCTTC.

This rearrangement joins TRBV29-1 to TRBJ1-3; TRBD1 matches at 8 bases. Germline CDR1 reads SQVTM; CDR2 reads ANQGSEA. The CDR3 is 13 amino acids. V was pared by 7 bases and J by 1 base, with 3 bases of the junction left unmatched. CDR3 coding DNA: TGCAGCGCACGACAGGGGTCTGGAAACACCATATATTTT. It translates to CSARQGSGNTIYF.

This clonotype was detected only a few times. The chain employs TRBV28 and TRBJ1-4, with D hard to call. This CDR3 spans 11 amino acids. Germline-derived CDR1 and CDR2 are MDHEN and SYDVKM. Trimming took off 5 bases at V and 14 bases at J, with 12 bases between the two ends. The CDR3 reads CASSETRRLFF. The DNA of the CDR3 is TGTGCCAGCAGTGAGACCCGGCGGCTGTTTTTT.

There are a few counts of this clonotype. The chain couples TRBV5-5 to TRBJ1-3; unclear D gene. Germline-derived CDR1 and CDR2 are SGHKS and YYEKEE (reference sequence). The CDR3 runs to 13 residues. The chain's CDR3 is CAGSYVPGNTIYF. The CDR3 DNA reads TGTGCAGGGTCTTACGTACCCGGAAACACCATATATTTT.

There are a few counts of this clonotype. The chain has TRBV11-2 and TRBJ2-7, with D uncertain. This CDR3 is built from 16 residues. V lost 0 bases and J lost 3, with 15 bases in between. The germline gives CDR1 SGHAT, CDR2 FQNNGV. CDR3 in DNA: TGTGCCAGCAGCTTAGATCTTGGCGGAAGCTTCTACGAGCAGTACTTC. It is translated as CASSLDLGGSFYEQYF.

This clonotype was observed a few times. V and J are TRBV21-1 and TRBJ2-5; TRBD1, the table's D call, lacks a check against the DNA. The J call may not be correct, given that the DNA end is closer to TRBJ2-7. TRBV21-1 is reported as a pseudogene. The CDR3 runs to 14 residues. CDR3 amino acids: CASISNRGYYEQYF. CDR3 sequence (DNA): TGTGCCAGCATTAGTAACAGGGGGTACTACGAGCAGTACTTC.

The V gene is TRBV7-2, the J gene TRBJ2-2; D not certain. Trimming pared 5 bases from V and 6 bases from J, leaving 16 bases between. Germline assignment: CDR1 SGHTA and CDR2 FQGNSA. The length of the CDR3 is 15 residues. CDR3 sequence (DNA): TGTGCCAGCAGCCCCGGTGGATATCTGGCCGGGGAGCTGTTTTTT. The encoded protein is CASSPGGYLAGELFF. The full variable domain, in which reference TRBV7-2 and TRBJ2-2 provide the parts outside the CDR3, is GAGVSQSPSNKVTEKGKDVELRCDPISGHTALYWYRQSLGQGLEFLIYFQGNSAPDKSGLPSDRFSAERTGGSVSTLTIQRTQQEDSAVYLCASSPGGYLAGELFFGEGSRLTVL.

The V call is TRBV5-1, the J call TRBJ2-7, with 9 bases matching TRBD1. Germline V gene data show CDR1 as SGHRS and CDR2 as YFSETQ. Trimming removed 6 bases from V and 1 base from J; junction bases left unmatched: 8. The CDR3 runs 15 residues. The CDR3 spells CASTSRTGASYEQYF. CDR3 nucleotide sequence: TGCGCCAGCACCTCCCGGACAGGGGCTTCCTACGAGCAGTACTTC.

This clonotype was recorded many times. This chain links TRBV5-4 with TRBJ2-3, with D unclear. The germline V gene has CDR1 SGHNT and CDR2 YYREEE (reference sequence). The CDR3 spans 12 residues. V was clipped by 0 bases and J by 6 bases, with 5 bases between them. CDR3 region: CASSLEVDTQYF. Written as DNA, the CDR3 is TGTGCCAGCAGCTTGGAGGTCGATACGCAGTATTTT.

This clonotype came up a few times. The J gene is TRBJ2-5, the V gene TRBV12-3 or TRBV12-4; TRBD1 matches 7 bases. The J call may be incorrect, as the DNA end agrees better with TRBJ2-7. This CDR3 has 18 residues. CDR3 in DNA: TGTGCCAGCAGTTTAGCGGTAGGGACAGTGTATTCTTCCTACGAGCAGTACTTC. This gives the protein CASSLAVGTVYSSYEQYF.

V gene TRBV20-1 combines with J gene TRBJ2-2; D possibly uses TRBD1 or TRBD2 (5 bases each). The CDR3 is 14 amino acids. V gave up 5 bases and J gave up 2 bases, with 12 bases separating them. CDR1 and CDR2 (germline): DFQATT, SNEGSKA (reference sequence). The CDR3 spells CSAHRDPNTGELFF. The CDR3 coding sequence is TGCAGTGCTCATCGGGACCCAAACACCGGGGAGCTGTTTTTT.

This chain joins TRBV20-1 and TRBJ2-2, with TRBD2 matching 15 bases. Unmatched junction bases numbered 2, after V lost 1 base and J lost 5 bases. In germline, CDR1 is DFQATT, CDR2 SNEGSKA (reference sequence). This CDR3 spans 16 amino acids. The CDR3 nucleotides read TGCAGTGCTAGAGCCGGGACTAGCGGGGGGACCGGGGAGCTGTTTTTT. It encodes CSARAGTSGGTGELFF.

CDR3 nucleotide sequence: TGCAGCGCCACCTCCAGCTTATCCTACGAGCAGTACTTC. Translation: CSATSSLSYEQYF. The chain is built from TRBV29-1 and TRBJ2-7; D remains ambiguous. V was trimmed by 7 bases and J by 1 base, leaving 14 bases between them. This CDR3 is built from 13 residues. Germline CDR1 SQVTM, CDR2 ANQGSEA.

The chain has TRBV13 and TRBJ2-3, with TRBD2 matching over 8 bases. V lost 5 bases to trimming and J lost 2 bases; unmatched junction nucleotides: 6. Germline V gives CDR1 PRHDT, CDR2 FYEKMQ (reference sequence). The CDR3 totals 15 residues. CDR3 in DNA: TGTGCCAGCAGCCGCAGCGGGAGAGACACAGATACGCAGTATTTT. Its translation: CASSRSGRDTDTQYF.

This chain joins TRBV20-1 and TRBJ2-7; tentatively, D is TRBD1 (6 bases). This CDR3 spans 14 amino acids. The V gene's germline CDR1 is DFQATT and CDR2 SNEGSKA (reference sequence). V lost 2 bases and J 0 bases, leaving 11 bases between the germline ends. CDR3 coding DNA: TGCAGTGCTAGAAGAGGGGGACCCTCCTACGAGCAGTACTTC. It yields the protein CSARRGGPSYEQYF.